These T cell receptor beta chains were read from a single sample in a study of CD8 T cells in ankylosing spondylitis. Each CDR3 protein gets one entry after TCRdb re-called the 5' RACE reads with MiXCR. The table has about 390,000 distinct CDR3 sequences, around 22% seen once. The material sequenced was blood, either unsorted or a sorted T cell fraction (not recorded which). These receptor sequences come from a male donor with ankylosing spondylitis. The CDR3 runs from the conserved cysteine through the conserved F or W. A D gene is named only where the DNA matches it firmly. Size is omitted from some rows. Given values are once, few, many or a class for expanded clones.

V	D	J	size	length	CDR3
TRBV19	NA	TRBJ2-1	few	16	CASSKYRVRGVHEQFF
TRBV7-7	NA	TRBJ2-5	NA	14	CASSKRPAQETQYF
TRBV28	NA	TRBJ2-7	NA	13	CASSLVRPPEQYF
TRBV3-1	NA	TRBJ2-1	NA	16	CASSHTRAYSYNEQFF
TRBV29-1	NA	TRBJ2-6	NA	16	CSVPRGTPSGANVLTF
TRBV6-1	NA	TRBJ1-1	many	20	CASRNAGRYQQWTPNTEAFF
TRBV20-1	NA	TRBJ1-1	NA	11	CSASGITEAFF
TRBV28	TRBD1	TRBJ2-3	NA	17	CASSPRTGGVGTDTQYF
TRBV7-2	NA	TRBJ1-1	NA	15	CASSLWAVMNTEAFF
TRBV12-3/TRBV12-4	TRBD2	TRBJ2-6	NA	21	CASSFPSGSDYAPAGANVLTF
TRBV5-1	NA	TRBJ2-1	many	15	CASSLELASYNEQFF
TRBV18	NA	TRBJ1-1	NA	16	CASSPNGGESITEAFF
TRBV2	TRBD2	TRBJ2-4	NA	16	CASSFQREIEGNIQYF
TRBV6-5	NA	TRBJ2-2	few	14	CASSYQGNTGELFF
TRBV2	TRBD2	TRBJ2-1	NA	17	CASQWGLAGRSYNEQFF
TRBV28	TRBD1	TRBJ1-1	NA	17	CASSFPDREGMNTEAFF
TRBV3-1	NA	TRBJ2-1	few	13	CASSQGTVYEQFF
TRBV14	NA	TRBJ1-1	NA	11	CASSQVPAAFF
TRBV12-3/TRBV12-4	TRBD1	TRBJ1-5	NA	17	CASSKDRGPQRNQPQHF
TRBV29-1	NA	TRBJ2-1	few	12	CSVEGVGRVVFF
TRBV18	NA	TRBJ2-4	NA	15	CASALKGEAKNIQYF
TRBV27	TRBD1	TRBJ1-5	NA	14	CASSYRQGLQPQHF
TRBV20-1	NA	TRBJ2-1	NA	10	CSAYPNEQFF
TRBV20-1	TRBD2	TRBJ2-1	NA	11	CRATAGELGLF
TRBV6-2/TRBV6-3	TRBD1	TRBJ2-2	NA	15	CASSRQGTGTGELFF
TRBV20-1	TRBD1	TRBJ2-3	NA	15	CSADAGQAFTDTQYF
TRBV4-3	NA	TRBJ2-3	few	15	CASSQENLDTDTQYF